This TCR beta chain was documented in a study of CD8 T cells in Susac syndrome. Random hexamers primed reverse transcription of about 0.5 to 1 ug RNA. The authors amplified TCR beta CDR3 across 54 Vbeta and 13 Jbeta using immunoSEQ multiplex PCR. TCRdb analysed the immunoSEQ multiplex PCR reads with MiXCR anew, one entry per CDR3 protein. The sample comprises 150,000 or so distinct CDR3 sequences, around 95% of which are singletons, and 0.21% rests with the top ten. The CDR3 extends over 13 amino acids. Germline CDR1 reads SGHDT; CDR2 reads YYEEEE. V lost 0 bases to trimming and J lost 5 bases, with 9 bases between them. The T cells that were sequenced for TCR beta were CD8+ and CD4+ cells from blood.

Input material: CD8+ T cells from PBMCs. V is TRBV5-6 and J is TRBJ2-7; D is unclear. The receptor comes from a human donor with multiple sclerosis. DNA of the CDR3: TGTGCCAGCAGCTTGGGAGTGAACGACGAGCAGTACTTC. Its translation is CASSLGVNDEQYF.